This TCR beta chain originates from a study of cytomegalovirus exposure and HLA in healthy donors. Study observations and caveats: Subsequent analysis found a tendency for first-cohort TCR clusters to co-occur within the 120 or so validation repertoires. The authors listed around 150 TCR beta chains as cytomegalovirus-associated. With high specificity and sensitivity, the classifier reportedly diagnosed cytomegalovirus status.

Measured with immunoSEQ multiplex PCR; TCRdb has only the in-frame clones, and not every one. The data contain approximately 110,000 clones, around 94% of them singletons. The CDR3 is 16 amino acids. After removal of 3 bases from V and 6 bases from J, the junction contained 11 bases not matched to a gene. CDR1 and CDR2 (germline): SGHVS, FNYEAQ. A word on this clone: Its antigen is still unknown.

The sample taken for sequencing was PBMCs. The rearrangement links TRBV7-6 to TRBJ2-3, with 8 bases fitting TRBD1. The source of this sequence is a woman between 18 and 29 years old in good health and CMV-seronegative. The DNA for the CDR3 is TGTGCCAGCAGCTTCCGACAGGGGCAGGGGTTGGATACGCAGTATTTT. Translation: CASSFRQGQGLDTQYF. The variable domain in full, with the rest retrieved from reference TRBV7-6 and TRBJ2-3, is GAGVSQSPRYKVTKRGQDVALRCDPISGHVSLYWYRQALGQGPEFLTYFNYEAQQDKSGLPNDRFSAERPEGSISTLTIQRTEQRDSAMYRCASSFRQGQGLDTQYFGPGTRLTVL.